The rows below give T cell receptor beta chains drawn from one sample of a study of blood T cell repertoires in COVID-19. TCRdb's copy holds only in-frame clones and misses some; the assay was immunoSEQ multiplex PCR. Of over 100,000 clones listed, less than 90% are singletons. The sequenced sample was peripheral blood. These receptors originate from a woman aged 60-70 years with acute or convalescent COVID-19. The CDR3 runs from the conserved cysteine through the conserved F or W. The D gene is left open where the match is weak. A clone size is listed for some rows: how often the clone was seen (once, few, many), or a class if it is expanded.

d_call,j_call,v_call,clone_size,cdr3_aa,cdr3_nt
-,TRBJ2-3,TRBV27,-,CASSWGGPSTDTQYF,TGTGCCAGCAGTTGGGGGGGCCCTAGCACAGATACGCAGTATTTT
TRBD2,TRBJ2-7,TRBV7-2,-,CASSLVSGSAYEQYF,TGTGCCAGCAGCTTAGTCAGCGGGAGCGCCTACGAGCAGTACTTC
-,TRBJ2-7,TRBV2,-,CASGERREQYF,TGTGCCAGCGGGGAGAGGCGCGAGCAGTACTTC
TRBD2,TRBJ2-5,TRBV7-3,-,CASSLRVSGGSTPSQETQYF,TGTGCCAGCAGCTTAAGGGTTAGCGGGGGATCCACCCCTAGTCAAGAGACCCAGTACTTC
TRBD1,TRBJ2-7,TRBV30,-,CAWSGTGGSYEQYF,TGTGCCTGGTCCGGGACAGGGGGCTCCTACGAGCAGTACTTC
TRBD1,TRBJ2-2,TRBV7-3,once,CASSTGQGNTGELFF,TGTGCCAGCTCAACGGGACAGGGGAACACCGGGGAGCTGTTTTTT
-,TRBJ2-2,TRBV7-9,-,CASSQRGGGTGELFF,TGTGCCAGCAGCCAAAGGGGAGGAGGCACCGGGGAGCTGTTTTTT
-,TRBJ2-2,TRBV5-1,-,CASSSSGTPGELFF,TGCGCCAGCAGCTCTTCCGGGACTCCTGGGGAGCTGTTTTTT
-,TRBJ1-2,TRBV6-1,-,CASSEARFGYGYTF,TGTGCCAGCAGTGAAGCCAGGTTTGGCTATGGCTACACCTTC
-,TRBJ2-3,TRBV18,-,CASSPREYTDTQYF,TGTGCCAGCTCACCCCGGGAGTACACAGATACGCAGTATTTT
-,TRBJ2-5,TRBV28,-,CASIRRYQETQYF,TGTGCCAGCATTAGGAGGTACCAAGAGACCCAGTACTTC
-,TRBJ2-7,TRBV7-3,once,CASSLGGGGGEQYF,TGTGCCAGCAGCTTAGGAGGGGGCGGCGGTGAGCAGTACTTC
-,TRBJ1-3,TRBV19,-,CASSPAVRAGNTIYF,TGTGCCAGTAGTCCCGCGGTGAGGGCTGGAAACACCATATATTTT
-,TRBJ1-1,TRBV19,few,CASSPRQLGGHTEAFF,TGTGCCAGTAGCCCTCGACAGCTCGGGGGGCACACTGAAGCTTTCTTT
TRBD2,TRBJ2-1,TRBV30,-,CAWNSGRANEQFF,TGTGCCTGGAATAGCGGGAGGGCCAATGAGCAGTTCTTC
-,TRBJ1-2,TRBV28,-,CASSVGGPYGYTF,TGTGCCAGCAGTGTAGGGGGACCCTATGGCTACACCTTC
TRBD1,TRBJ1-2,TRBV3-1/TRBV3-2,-,CASSQEGQGRYGYTF,TGTGCCAGCAGCCAAGAGGGACAGGGGCGCTATGGCTACACCTTC
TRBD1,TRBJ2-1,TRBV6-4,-,CASSPRTGGSYNEQFF,TGTGCCAGCAGTCCGCGGACAGGGGGCTCCTACAATGAGCAGTTCTTC
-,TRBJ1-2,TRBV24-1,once,CATSAGALNYGYTF,TGTGCCACCAGCGCAGGGGCTCTTAACTATGGCTACACCTTC
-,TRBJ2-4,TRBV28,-,CASTAAELAKNIQYF,TGTGCCAGCACTGCAGCGGAGCTAGCCAAAAACATTCAGTACTTC
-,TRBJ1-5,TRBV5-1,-,CASSLGQINQPQHF,TGCGCCAGCAGCTTGGGGCAGATCAATCAGCCCCAGCATTTT
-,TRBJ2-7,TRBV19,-,CASSITWAREDEQYF,TGTGCCAGTAGTATAACCTGGGCCAGGGAGGACGAGCAGTACTTC
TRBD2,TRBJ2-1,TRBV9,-,CASSVSGSSYNEQFF,TGTGCCAGCAGCGTTAGCGGGAGCTCCTACAATGAGCAGTTCTTC
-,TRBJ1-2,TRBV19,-,CASNRGPREAYGYTF,TGTGCCAGTAACCGCGGTCCCAGGGAAGCGTATGGCTACACCTTC
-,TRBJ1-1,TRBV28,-,CASSTPGFEEAFF,TGTGCCAGCAGCACCCCAGGGTTCGAAGAAGCTTTCTTT
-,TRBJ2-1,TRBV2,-,CARSSGLEQFF,TGTGCCAGAAGTAGCGGCCTTGAGCAGTTCTTC
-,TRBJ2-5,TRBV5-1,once,CASSLPGLWETQYF,TGCGCCAGCAGCTTGCCGGGACTGTGGGAGACCCAGTACTTC
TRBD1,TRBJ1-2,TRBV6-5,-,CASRTGGAGYGYTF,TGTGCCAGCAGGACAGGGGGCGCGGGATATGGCTACACCTTC
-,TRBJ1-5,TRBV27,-,CASKPVFNQPQHF,TGTGCCAGCAAGCCCGTATTCAATCAGCCCCAGCATTTT
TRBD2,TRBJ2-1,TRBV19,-,CASSIWLAGLSEQFF,TGTGCCAGTAGTATATGGCTAGCGGGGTTGAGTGAGCAGTTCTTC
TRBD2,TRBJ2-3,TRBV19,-,CASRASGRVSTDTQYF,TGTGCCAGTAGAGCTAGCGGGAGAGTTAGCACAGATACGCAGTATTTT
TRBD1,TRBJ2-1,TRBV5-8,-,CASSPLLGTGVYEQFF,TGTGCCAGCAGCCCCCTCTTGGGGACAGGGGTATATGAGCAGTTCTTC
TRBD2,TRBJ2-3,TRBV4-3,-,CASSQGASGSTDTQYF,TGCGCCAGCAGCCAAGGAGCTAGCGGTAGCACAGATACGCAGTATTTT
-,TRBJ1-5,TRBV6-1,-,CASSEGLGSYQPQHF,TGTGCCAGCAGTGAGGGCCTAGGGAGCTACCAGCCCCAGCATTTT
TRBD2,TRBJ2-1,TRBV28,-,CASSLQLAGPKEQFF,TGTGCCAGCAGTTTACAACTAGCGGGTCCTAAAGAGCAGTTCTTC
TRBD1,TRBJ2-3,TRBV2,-,CASRGTEDTQYF,TGTGCCAGCAGAGGGACAGAAGATACGCAGTATTTT
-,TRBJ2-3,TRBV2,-,CASTLTRSDTQYF,TGTGCCAGCACCCTGACTAGATCGGATACGCAGTATTTT
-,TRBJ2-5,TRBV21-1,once,CASSKGAGTKETQYF,TGTGCCAGCAGCAAAGGGGCCGGGACTAAGGAGACCCAGTACTTC
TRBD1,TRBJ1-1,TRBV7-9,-,CASSPDRGTHLDTEAFF,TGTGCCAGCAGCCCGGACAGGGGAACTCATTTGGACACTGAAGCTTTCTTT
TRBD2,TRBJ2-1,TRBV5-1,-,CASSVSGGARVDEQFF,TGCGCCAGCAGCGTTAGCGGGGGGGCCCGGGTAGATGAGCAGTTCTTC
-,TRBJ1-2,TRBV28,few,CASSTQEGGYTF,TGTGCCAGCAGTACCCAGGAAGGAGGCTACACCTTC
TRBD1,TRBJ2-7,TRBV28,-,CASSYRGTYEQYF,TGTGCCAGCAGTTACAGGGGGACCTACGAGCAGTACTTC
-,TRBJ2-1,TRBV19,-,CASSIGGGAYNEQFF,TGTGCCAGTAGTATAGGTGGAGGCGCCTACAATGAGCAGTTCTTC
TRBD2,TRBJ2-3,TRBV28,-,CASSGIAGGEDTQYF,TGTGCCAGCAGTGGGATAGCGGGAGGCGAAGATACGCAGTATTTT
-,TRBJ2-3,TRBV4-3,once,CASSPHPYGSWGGDTQYF,TGCGCCAGCAGCCCCCATCCCTACGGGAGTTGGGGTGGAGATACGCAGTATTTT
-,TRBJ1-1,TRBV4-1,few,CASSAFPGVSNTEAFF,TGCGCCAGCAGCGCCTTCCCGGGGGTCTCTAACACTGAAGCTTTCTTT
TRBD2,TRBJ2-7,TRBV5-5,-,CASSRSSAGGRSRSEQYF,TGTGCCAGCAGCCGGTCCTCTGCTGGCGGGAGGAGTCGAAGCGAGCAGTACTTC
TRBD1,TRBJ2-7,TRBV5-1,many,CASSPGTGVPEQYF,TGCGCCAGCAGCCCAGGGACAGGGGTTCCCGAGCAGTACTTC
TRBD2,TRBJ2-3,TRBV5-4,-,CASRASSGFTDTQYF,TGTGCCAGCAGAGCCTCTAGCGGGTTCACAGATACGCAGTATTTT
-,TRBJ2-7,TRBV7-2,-,CASSLAGYYEQYF,TGTGCCAGCAGCCTTGCCGGTTACTACGAGCAGTACTTC
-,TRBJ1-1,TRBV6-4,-,CASSDSSTPDRNTEAFF,TGTGCCAGCAGTGACTCGTCAACCCCGGACAGGAACACTGAAGCTTTCTTT
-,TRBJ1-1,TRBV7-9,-,CASSLAALNTEAFF,TGTGCCAGCAGCTTGGCGGCATTGAACACTGAAGCTTTCTTT
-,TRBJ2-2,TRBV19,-,CASSRQGGGELFF,TGTGCCAGTAGTCGGCAGGGCGGCGGGGAGCTGTTTTTT
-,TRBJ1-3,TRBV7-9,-,CASSLGQAGGNTIYF,TGTGCCAGCAGCTTAGGACAGGCCGGTGGAAACACCATATATTTT
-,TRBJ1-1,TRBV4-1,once,CASSQATGTEAFF,TGCGCCAGCAGCCAAGCCACAGGAACTGAAGCTTTCTTT
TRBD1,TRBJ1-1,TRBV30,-,CAWSQLGQGITEAFF,TGTGCCTGGAGTCAACTGGGACAGGGGATAACTGAAGCTTTCTTT
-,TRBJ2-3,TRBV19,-,CASSIVGSERAPKQYF,TGTGCCAGTAGTATAGTGGGCTCCGAGAGGGCACCGAAGCAGTATTTT
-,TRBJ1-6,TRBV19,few,CATTKDTLSSPLHF,TGTGCCACTACGAAGGACACCCTAAGCTCACCCCTCCACTTT
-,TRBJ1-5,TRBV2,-,CASSIRGYSNQPQHF,TGTGCCAGCTCAATTCGCGGGTATAGCAATCAGCCCCAGCATTTT